The rows below give T cell receptor beta chains drawn from one sample of a study of blood T cell repertoires in COVID-19. Using immunoSEQ multiplex PCR, the repertoire was profiled, and TCRdb retains in-frame clones only, with some absent. The table records approximately 500,000 clones, roughly 89% of them present only once. Sequenced input: peripheral blood. The receptors originated from a woman aged 50 to 60 with COVID-19, enrolled during active disease. Each CDR3 is given with its conserved first and last residue. D genes are given only for firm matches. Where a row states a size, it is once, few, many or the class of an expanded clone; other rows omit it.

v_call	j_call	d_call	clone_size	cdr3_aa	cdr3_nt
TRBV28	TRBJ2-1	TRBD1	NA	CASRLAGTGMFF	TGTGCCAGCAGACTCGCCGGGACAGGGATGTTCTTC
TRBV28	TRBJ2-2	NA	once	CASSSLDTNTGELFF	TGTGCCAGCAGTTCTTTGGACACGAACACCGGGGAGCTGTTTTTT
TRBV3-1/TRBV3-2	TRBJ1-6	TRBD1	NA	CASSQFAGTGDSPLHF	TGTGCCAGCAGCCAATTCGCCGGGACAGGGGATTCACCCCTCCACTTT
TRBV3-1/TRBV3-2	TRBJ1-2	NA	NA	CASSQGGGQNYGYTF	TGTGCCAGCAGCCAGGGGGGGGGACAAAACTATGGCTACACCTTC
TRBV30	TRBJ2-5	TRBD2	NA	CAWSPERGGQETQYF	TGTGCCTGGAGTCCCGAGCGGGGGGGGCAAGAGACCCAGTACTTC
TRBV10-1	TRBJ2-7	NA	NA	CASSETPGGSEQYF	TGCGCCAGCAGTGAGACCCCAGGGGGGTCCGAGCAGTACTTC
TRBV3-1/TRBV3-2	TRBJ1-6	NA	NA	CASSQDLGGNSPLHF	TGTGCCAGCAGCCAAGATCTTGGGGGGAATTCACCCCTCCACTTT
TRBV18	TRBJ1-2	TRBD1	NA	CASSQGQGAYGYTF	TGTGCCAGCTCACAGGGACAGGGGGCGTATGGCTACACCTTC
TRBV11-3	TRBJ2-2	NA	NA	CASSFMRNTGELFF	TGTGCCAGCAGCTTCATGCGGAACACCGGGGAGCTGTTTTTT
TRBV10-2	TRBJ2-7	NA	once	CASTDREDEQYF	TGCGCCAGCACCGACAGGGAGGACGAGCAGTACTTC
TRBV28	TRBJ2-3	TRBD1	NA	CASTLPGQGLDTQYF	TGTGCCAGCACCCTTCCGGGACAGGGGCTGGATACGCAGTATTTT
TRBV19	TRBJ2-5	TRBD1	NA	CASSVNPGGEETQYF	TGTGCCAGTAGTGTTAATCCAGGGGGCGAGGAGACCCAGTACTTC
TRBV24-1	TRBJ1-1	TRBD1	NA	CATRLTGGTEAFF	TGTGCCACCAGGCTGACAGGGGGCACTGAAGCTTTCTTT
TRBV18	TRBJ2-2	NA	NA	CASSPGSGELFF	TGTGCCAGCTCACCCGGGTCCGGGGAGCTGTTTTTT
TRBV2	TRBJ1-2	NA	NA	CASSAILYGYTF	TGTGCCAGCAGTGCCATTCTATATGGCTACACCTTC
TRBV29-1	TRBJ2-7	NA	NA	CSVANRPPYEQYF	TGCAGCGTTGCGAACAGGCCCCCCTACGAGCAGTACTTC
TRBV5-4	TRBJ1-1	TRBD1	NA	CASSLTPDRALYTEAFF	TGTGCCAGCAGCCTCACGCCCGACAGGGCCCTTTACACTGAAGCTTTCTTT
TRBV2	TRBJ1-5	TRBD1	NA	CASSGTGQIQPQHF	TGTGCCAGCAGTGGGACAGGGCAGATTCAGCCCCAGCATTTT
TRBV10-2	TRBJ1-4	NA	NA	CASSLMGRAFEKLFF	TGCGCCAGCAGCCTGATGGGCCGCGCTTTTGAAAAACTGTTTTTT
TRBV9	TRBJ1-3	TRBD1	NA	CASSYGQGANTIYF	TGTGCCAGCAGCTATGGACAGGGGGCTAACACCATATATTTT
TRBV6-4	TRBJ1-5	NA	few	CASSDGTRYSNQPQHF	TGTGCCAGCAGTGACGGGACACGTTATAGCAATCAGCCCCAGCATTTT
TRBV6-2/TRBV6-3	TRBJ2-1	TRBD2	NA	CASSYGLAGGWYNEQFF	TGTGCCAGCAGTTACGGGCTAGCGGGGGGGTGGTACAATGAGCAGTTCTTC
TRBV6-2/TRBV6-3	TRBJ2-3	TRBD2	NA	CASSYSILASGVFTDTQYF	TGTGCCAGCAGTTACTCTATTCTGGCTAGCGGGGTTTTCACAGATACGCAGTATTTT
TRBV29-1	TRBJ2-1	TRBD1	NA	CSVEPGQKNEQFF	TGCAGCGTTGAACCGGGACAGAAGAATGAGCAGTTCTTC
TRBV6-5	TRBJ1-1	NA	NA	CASTTADTEAFF	TGTGCCAGCACTACCGCCGACACTGAAGCTTTCTTT
TRBV11-2	TRBJ1-2	TRBD1	few	CASSPTGQGGYTF	TGTGCCAGCAGCCCCACGGGACAGGGGGGCTACACCTTC
TRBV7-3	TRBJ2-1	TRBD2	few	CASSSEGLADNEQFF	TGTGCCAGCAGCTCCGAGGGACTAGCGGACAATGAGCAGTTCTTC
TRBV30	TRBJ2-1	NA	NA	CAWSPRDKNEQFF	TGTGCCTGGAGTCCCCGGGACAAAAATGAGCAGTTCTTC
TRBV7-9	TRBJ2-1	TRBD1	NA	CASSLGLGGLYNEQFF	TGTGCCAGCAGCTTAGGTCTAGGGGGCCTCTACAATGAGCAGTTCTTC
TRBV10-3	TRBJ1-5	NA	NA	CAISERTKGVDQPQHF	TGTGCCATCAGTGAGCGAACGAAAGGGGTTGATCAGCCCCAGCATTTT
TRBV12-5	TRBJ2-3	NA	NA	CASGSGVSADGTDTQYF	TGTGCTAGTGGTTCCGGGGTTTCGGCCGACGGGACAGATACGCAGTATTTT
TRBV5-4	TRBJ1-1	NA	few	CASSLVLGGTEAFF	TGTGCCAGCAGCTTGGTCTTAGGCGGCACTGAAGCTTTCTTT
TRBV2	TRBJ1-2	TRBD1	NA	CASRPSDRGYGYTF	TGTGCCAGCAGACCTTCGGACAGGGGCTATGGCTACACCTTC
TRBV19	TRBJ1-5	NA	NA	CATVPIDGNQPQHF	TGTGCCACCGTGCCTATTGACGGGAATCAGCCCCAGCATTTT
TRBV23-1	TRBJ1-1	NA	NA	CASSQTAGPFF	TGCGCCAGCAGTCAGACGGCAGGTCCTTTCTTT
TRBV10-3	TRBJ2-5	TRBD1	NA	CAISPQGEETQYF	TGTGCCATCAGTCCACAGGGGGAAGAGACCCAGTACTTC
TRBV3-1/TRBV3-2	TRBJ1-2	NA	NA	CASGGSNYGYTF	TGTGCCAGTGGGGGGTCTAACTATGGCTACACCTTC
TRBV5-1	TRBJ1-1	TRBD1	once	CASSLDAGQGDAFF	TGCGCCAGCAGCTTGGATGCAGGACAGGGCGACGCTTTCTTT
TRBV5-4	TRBJ2-1	NA	NA	CASSLIWGRGNGNEQFF	TGTGCCAGCAGCTTGATTTGGGGCAGGGGAAACGGCAATGAGCAGTTCTTC
TRBV19	TRBJ1-4	NA	NA	CASSMGQSRATNEKLFF	TGTGCCAGTAGTATGGGGCAGAGCCGAGCAACTAATGAAAAACTGTTTTTT
TRBV7-2	TRBJ2-3	NA	once	CASSLGQFIFTDTQYF	TGTGCCAGCAGCTTAGGGCAGTTCATATTCACAGATACGCAGTATTTT
TRBV9	TRBJ2-1	NA	once	CASSVAPNYGNEQFF	TGTGCCAGCAGCGTAGCGCCTAACTATGGGAATGAGCAGTTCTTC
TRBV11-2	TRBJ2-7	TRBD1	once	CASIAGTGGMNEQYF	TGTGCCAGCATCGCGGGGACAGGGGGCATGAACGAGCAGTACTTC
TRBV19	TRBJ2-5	NA	NA	CASSILGARQETQYF	TGTGCCAGTAGTATTCTAGGGGCACGCCAAGAGACCCAGTACTTC
TRBV30	TRBJ1-1	NA	NA	CAWNRQTEAFF	TGTGCCTGGAACCGACAGACTGAAGCTTTCTTT
TRBV3-1/TRBV3-2	TRBJ2-1	TRBD1	few	CASSEQGVRNEQFF	TGTGCCAGCAGCGAACAGGGGGTCCGAAATGAGCAGTTCTTC
TRBV7-4	TRBJ2-3	TRBD2	NA	CASSNGTSGGTDTQYF	TGTGCCAGCAGCAACGGGACTAGCGGGGGCACAGATACGCAGTATTTT
TRBV19	TRBJ1-5	NA	NA	CASSSPGSGRHF	TGTGCCAGTAGTTCTCCGGGATCCGGAAGGCATTTT
TRBV7-2	TRBJ2-4	TRBD2	NA	CASSPREGQNIQYF	TGTGCCAGCAGCCCTAGGGAGGGCCAGAACATTCAGTACTTC